The present T cell receptor beta chain was sequenced within a study of T cell changes during pregnancy in multiple sclerosis. The table came from immunoSEQ multiplex PCR; TCRdb's copy has only in-frame clones and leaves some out. The sample has 26,000 or so clones; under 95% are singletons. CDR1 SGHRS and CDR2 YFSETQ come from the germline V gene. V was clipped by 1 base and J by 3 bases; unmatched bases: 14. The CDR3 has 18 residues. The chain combines TRBV5-1 with TRBJ1-2; 8 nucleotides match TRBD1. The receptor was isolated from a female donor with multiple sclerosis, enrolled in a pregnancy study. The sample in question was CD8+ T cells from peripheral blood mononuclear cells, obtained before pregnancy. CDR3 sequence reads: CASSLPPNYNRGDYGYTF. DNA of the CDR3: TGCGCCAGCAGCTTGCCACCAAATTATAACAGGGGGGACTATGGCTACACCTTC.